Presented here are 5 T cell receptor beta chains from one specimen sequenced in a study of T cell responses to AZD1222 COVID-19 vaccine. TCRdb's table, derived via immunoSEQ multiplex PCR, lists solely in-frame clones and lacks some. Of 150,000 to 200,000 clones detected, about 90% appear once; the ten largest clones hold around 0.99%. Here the sequenced sample was peripheral blood, taken 28 days after the second AZD1222 dose. The source is an adult who received the AZD1222 COVID-19 vaccine.

A note on this clone: The identical CDR3 is also encoded by other nucleotide sequences in the sample. The V call is TRBV6-5, the J call TRBJ1-5; D is undetermined. Trimming removed 0 bases from V and 0 bases from J, with 3 bases in between. The CDR3 sequence is 14 residues long. CDR1 and CDR2 (germline): MNHEY, SVGAGI. CDR3 bases: TGTGCCAGCAGTTACTCCAATAGCAATCAGCCCCAGCATTTT. Amino acid sequence: CASSYSNSNQPQHF.

V and J are TRBV30 and TRBJ1-6; D is perhaps TRBD1 (6 bases). The V end lost 2 bases, the J end lost 9 bases, and 17 bases lay between the germline ends. The CDR3 runs 15 residues. CDR1 is GTSNPN and CDR2 is SVGIG in the germline V gene (reference sequence). The CDR3: CAWSPRGGPGSPLHF. The CDR3 nucleotides are TGTGCCTGGAGTCCGCGCGGGGGGCCCGGTTCACCCCTCCACTTT. Together with reference TRBV30 and TRBJ1-6, the CDR3 gives the full variable domain: SQTIHQWPATLVQPVGSPLSLECTVEGTSNPNLYWYRQAAGRGLQLLFYSVGIGQISSEVPQNLSASRPQDRQFILSSKKLLLSDSGFYLCAWSPRGGPGSPLHFGNGTRLTVT.

The chain combines TRBV30 with TRBJ2-4; D assignment may be TRBD1 or TRBD2 (5 bases each). CDR1 is GTSNPN and CDR2 is SVGIG in the germline V gene (reference sequence). V lost 3 bases and J lost 9, with 15 bases in between. The CDR3 is 13 residues long. The CDR3 reads CAWSVGRLGIQYF. The CDR3 DNA sequence: TGTGCCTGGAGCGTGGGACGCCTTGGCATTCAGTACTTC.

The V gene is TRBV19, the J gene TRBJ1-5, with a possible D match to TRBD1 (5 bases). Germline CDR1 LNHDA, CDR2 SQIVND (reference sequence). The germline V and J ends were trimmed by 7 bases and 0 bases, with 13 bases remaining between them. The CDR3 totals 15 residues. CDR3 in amino acids: CASKVGHSSNQPQHF. The DNA of the CDR3 is TGTGCCAGTAAGGTAGGACATTCTAGCAATCAGCCCCAGCATTTT.

J is TRBJ1-2 and V is TRBV3-1 (or the pseudogene TRBV3-2); D gene uncertain. The CDR3 spans 14 residues. Trimming stripped 5 bases from V and 2 bases from J, with 12 bases between. The germline gives CDR1 LGHDT, CDR2 YNNKEL (reference sequence). CDR3 region: CASSADGVNYGYTF. The DNA of the CDR3 is TGTGCCAGCAGCGCGGACGGAGTAAACTATGGCTACACCTTC.